Below, 29 T cell receptor beta chains from the same sample are listed, as sequenced in a study of blood T cell repertoires in COVID-19. Libraries were prepared by immunoSEQ multiplex PCR; TCRdb keeps only in-frame clonotypes and omits some of them. The sample includes roughly 75,000 clones, about 89% seen only once; the top ten take less than 0.65%. The specimen was peripheral blood. These receptors all stem from a man aged 55 to 70 with acute or convalescent COVID-19.

DNA for the CDR3: TGCGCCAGCAGCCAGTCAGGGTTAGCTTCACCCCTCCACTTT. This encodes CASSQSGLASPLHF. V is TRBV5-1 and J is TRBJ1-6, with a weak D call TRBD1 (5 bases). This CDR3 has 14 amino acids. V was pared by 4 bases and J by 9 bases, with 14 bases between. Germline loops: CDR1 SGHRS, CDR2 YFSETQ.

The chain's CDR3 is CSASDLGGGGQGFSPLHF. The CDR3 DNA reads TGCAGTGCTAGTGATCTGGGCGGAGGGGGACAGGGCTTTTCACCCCTCCACTTT. J is TRBJ1-6 and V is TRBV20-1; 9 positions agree with TRBD1. The J segment lost 9 bases and the V segment lost 3 bases, leaving 18 bases of the junction unmatched. The CDR3 runs to 18 residues. Germline V gives CDR1 DFQATT, CDR2 SNEGSKA (reference sequence).

The chain employs TRBV3-1 (or the pseudogene TRBV3-2) and TRBJ2-1; D possibly corresponds to TRBD2 (5 bases). Trimming left V 4 bases short and J 1 base short, with 11 bases between. The CDR3 length is 15 residues. Germline CDR1 is LGHDT and CDR2 is YNNKEL (reference sequence). The CDR3 region is CASSLRETSYNEQFF. The CDR3 nucleotides are TGTGCCAGCAGCCTTCGGGAAACTTCCTACAATGAGCAGTTCTTC.

The V gene is TRBV7-9, the J gene TRBJ1-2; 7 nucleotides align to TRBD1. The germline V gene has CDR1 SEHNR and CDR2 FQNEAQ (reference sequence). The trim removed 5 bases at V and 8 bases at J, leaving 8 bases unmatched. The CDR3 totals 13 residues. Here the CDR3 DNA reads TGTGCCAGCAGCCCCGAGGGGGCGGGGGGCTACACCTTC. This codes for CASSPEGAGGYTF.

The V call is TRBV14, the J call TRBJ2-3; TRBD2 agrees at 11 bases. V gave up 4 bases and J gave up 0 bases; unmatched junction bases: 6. From germline, CDR1 is SGHDN and CDR2 FVKESK. The CDR3 covers 17 residues. The CDR3 loop is CASSPGLAGTSTDTQYF. The CDR3 DNA reads TGTGCCAGCAGCCCAGGACTAGCGGGTACTAGCACAGATACGCAGTATTTT.

The chain recombines TRBV5-1 with TRBJ1-1; 8 nucleotides match TRBD1. The CDR3 runs to 15 residues. V lost 4 bases to trimming and J lost 5 bases; unmatched junction nucleotides: 10. From germline, CDR1 is SGHRS and CDR2 YFSETQ. The CDR3 sequence: CASSPPRTGRTEAFF. The CDR3 region has the DNA TGCGCCAGCAGCCCGCCGCGGACAGGGAGGACTGAAGCTTTCTTT. Variable domain in full (rest from reference TRBV5-1 and TRBJ1-1): KAGVTQTPRYLIKTRGQQVTLSCSPISGHRSVSWYQQTPGQGLQFLFEYFSETQRNKGNFPGRFSGRQFSNSRSEMNVSTLELGDSALYLCASSPPRTGRTEAFFGQGTRLTVV.

The chain is built from TRBV19 and TRBJ2-2, with TRBD2 identical over 7 bases. This CDR3 region has 12 residues. V lost 11 bases, J lost 9 bases, and 9 bases stayed unmatched. Germline loops: CDR1 LNHDA, CDR2 SQIVND (reference sequence). The CDR3 protein is CARTAGVRELFF. Written as DNA, the CDR3 is TGTGCCCGTACCGCGGGAGTAAGGGAGCTGTTTTTT.

CDR3 region: CASSAWDRDNEQFF. CDR3 nucleotide sequence: TGTGCCAGCAGCGCCTGGGACAGAGACAATGAGCAGTTCTTC. J is TRBJ2-1 and V is TRBV11-2, with TRBD1 identical over 7 bases. The CDR3 extends over 14 amino acids. The junction had 6 bases not matched to a gene; V was cut back by 5 bases and J by 5 bases. From germline, CDR1 is SGHAT and CDR2 FQNNGV.

V usage is TRBV15 and J usage is TRBJ1-3; D might be TRBD1 (5 bases). This CDR3 region has 15 residues. V lost 1 base and J lost 4, with 11 bases in between. Germline loops: CDR1 LNHNV, CDR2 YYDKDF (reference sequence). CDR3 protein: CATSRGGRVGNTIYF. The CDR3 nucleotides read TGTGCCACCAGCAGAGGGGGCAGAGTAGGAAACACCATATATTTT.

The J gene is TRBJ2-1, the V gene TRBV6-1; D gene uncertain. Trimming removed 2 bases from V and 3 bases from J, with 2 bases in between. The length of the CDR3 is 12 residues. The V gene's germline CDR1 is MNHNS and CDR2 SASEGT. The CDR3 region has the DNA TGTGCCAGCAGTGAACTCTACAATGAGCAGTTCTTC. Translating gives CASSELYNEQFF.

V and J are TRBV12-3 or TRBV12-4 and TRBJ2-7, with D perhaps TRBD1 (6 bases). The CDR3 runs to 13 residues. The ends were cut back, 3 bases at V and 3 bases at J, with 9 bases in the middle. The chain's CDR3 is CASSFAGDYEQYF. In DNA, the CDR3 is TGTGCCAGCAGTTTCGCAGGGGACTACGAGCAGTACTTC.

CDR3 region: CASLALDRGYEKLFF. The DNA for the CDR3 is TGTGCCAGCCTTGCTTTGGACAGGGGTTATGAAAAACTGTTTTTT. This sequence joins TRBV6-5 and TRBJ1-4; 9 bases are shared with TRBD1. Germline CDR1 MNHEY, CDR2 SVGAGI. Trimming cost V 8 bases and J 6 bases; bases outside gene matches: 10. The CDR3 sequence is 15 residues long.

The chain employs TRBV3-1 (or the pseudogene TRBV3-2) and TRBJ1-5; no reliable D call. Germline lookup yields CDR1 LGHDT and CDR2 YNNKEL (reference sequence). V lost 7 bases, J lost 2 bases, and 18 bases lay in between. The CDR3 is made up of 16 amino acids. The CDR3 reads CASTLNPVVCNQPQHF. The CDR3 DNA is TGTGCCAGCACCCTCAACCCAGTCGTATGCAATCAGCCCCAGCATTTT.

This clone was picked up a small number of times. The V and J genes are TRBV5-4 and TRBJ1-6, with 9 bases aligning to TRBD1. Per the germline V gene, CDR1 is SGHNT and CDR2 is YYREEE (reference sequence). V lost 3 bases and J lost 5; bases outside the gene matches: 6. There are 16 residues in the CDR3. The CDR3 sequence is CASSSGWDRDNSPLHF. The CDR3, as DNA: TGTGCCAGCAGCTCTGGGTGGGACAGGGATAATTCACCCCTCCACTTT.

V usage is TRBV10-3 and J usage is TRBJ1-5; possibly TRBD1 for D (5 bases). The V and J ends lost 6 bases and 3 bases respectively, with 18 bases between them. CDR3 length: 16 residues. Germline CDR1 is ENHRY and CDR2 is SYGVKD. The CDR3 coding sequence is TGTGCCATCAGCCCAGACAGATTGGGGAACAATCAGCCCCAGCATTTT. It is translated as CAISPDRLGNNQPQHF.

This rearrangement joins TRBV3-1 (or the pseudogene TRBV3-2) to TRBJ1-2; 8 bases match TRBD1. Trimming removed 5 bases from V and 3 bases from J; junction bases left unmatched: 5. This CDR3 region has 14 residues. Germline V CDR1 and CDR2: LGHDT, YNNKEL (reference sequence). The CDR3 region has the DNA TGTGCCAGCAGCGACAGGGGACGTGACTATGGCTACACCTTC. It is translated as CASSDRGRDYGYTF.

This chain joins TRBV9 and TRBJ2-3; 10 positions match TRBD2. Trimming cost V 4 bases and J 6 bases; bases outside gene matches: 14. There are 17 residues in the CDR3. Germline CDR1 and CDR2: SGDLS and YYNGEE. Here the CDR3 DNA reads TGTGCCAGCAGCATACCTTCAGCGGGAGGGCCAAAGGATACGCAGTATTTT. It codes for CASSIPSAGGPKDTQYF.

The chain combines TRBV5-8 with TRBJ2-2; tentative D call: TRBD1 (6 bases). This CDR3 has 15 amino acids. V was pared by 0 bases and J by 4 bases, with 10 bases between. CDR1 is SGHTS and CDR2 is YDEGEE in the germline V gene. The CDR3 is CASSLVVRGTGELFF. The CDR3 nucleotides are TGTGCCAGCAGCTTGGTAGTCAGGGGCACCGGGGAGCTGTTTTTT.

The chain combines TRBV7-8 with TRBJ2-3; 9 bases map to TRBD2. The germline CDR1 and CDR2 sequences are SGHVS and FQNEAQ. V lost 1 base and J lost 0; bases outside the gene matches: 2. CDR3 length: 16 amino acids. The CDR3 coding sequence is TGTGCCAGCAGCTTAGTAGCGGGAGCCAGCACAGATACGCAGTATTTT. Residues: CASSLVAGASTDTQYF.

V usage is TRBV5-1 and J usage is TRBJ2-7, with 15 bases aligning to TRBD2. The germline gives CDR1 SGHRS, CDR2 YFSETQ. With 2 bases clipped from V and 0 bases from J, the junction kept 6 bases outside the gene matches. The CDR3 contains 18 residues. CDR3 sequence reads: CASSFGLAGGRSSYEQYF. CDR3 sequence (DNA): TGCGCCAGCAGCTTTGGACTAGCGGGAGGGCGGAGCTCCTACGAGCAGTACTTC.

This chain uses TRBV14 with TRBJ2-1; D gene uncertain. Trimming pared 0 bases from V and 4 bases from J, leaving 7 bases between. The CDR3 loop spans 14 amino acids. Germline lookup yields CDR1 SGHDN and CDR2 FVKESK. The CDR3 loop reads CASSQEWQYNEQFF. Here the CDR3 DNA reads TGTGCCAGCAGCCAAGAATGGCAGTACAATGAGCAGTTCTTC. Full variable domain (outside the CDR3, taken from reference TRBV14 and TRBJ2-1): EAGVTQFPSHSVIEKGQTVTLRCDPISGHDNLYWYRRVMGKEIKFLLHFVKESKQDESGMPNNRFLAERTGGTYSTLKVQPAELEDSGVYFCASSQEWQYNEQFFGPGTRLTVL.

The rearrangement joins TRBV29-1 to TRBJ2-5; D may be TRBD1 (5 bases). V was shortened by 3 bases and J by 5 bases, with 7 bases between the two germline ends. Germline CDR1 SQVTM, CDR2 ANQGSEA. This CDR3 comprises 11 residues. For the CDR3, the DNA is TGCAGCGTTGACAAGGGGGAGACCCAGTACTTC. This translates into CSVDKGETQYF.

This rearrangement joins TRBV5-1 to TRBJ2-1; 12 bases agree with TRBD2. This CDR3 comprises 17 residues. V trimming: 0 bases; J trimming: 5 bases; junction bases outside the gene matches: 6. Germline V gives CDR1 SGHRS, CDR2 YFSETQ. CDR3 DNA: TGCGCCAGCAGCTTGGCCTCTCTAGCGGGAGGGGACAATGAGCAGTTCTTC. Encoded protein: CASSLASLAGGDNEQFF.

The chain employs TRBV6-5 and TRBJ2-2; 7 nucleotides agree with TRBD1. Per the germline V gene, CDR1 is MNHEY and CDR2 is SVGAGI. With V trimmed by 7 bases and J by 6 bases, 5 bases remained unmatched. The CDR3 loop spans 13 amino acids. The CDR3 here is CASKRQGAGELFF. The CDR3 nucleotides are TGTGCCAGCAAGAGGCAGGGGGCCGGGGAGCTGTTTTTT.

V gene TRBV20-1 combines with J gene TRBJ2-1, with 9 bases lining up with TRBD2. CDR1 and CDR2 (germline): DFQATT, SNEGSKA (reference sequence). This CDR3 contains 14 residues. Germline trimming cut 3 bases from V and 1 base from J; bases unmatched to any gene: 1. The CDR3 loop reads CSASLAGSYNEQFF. CDR3 DNA sequence: TGCAGTGCTAGTCTAGCGGGGTCCTACAATGAGCAGTTCTTC.

The CDR3: CATMISGRNEQFF. The CDR3 DNA is TGTGCCACCATGATTAGCGGGAGGAATGAGCAGTTCTTC. This chain connects TRBV24-1 to TRBJ2-1; TRBD2 agrees at 10 bases. This CDR3 has 13 residues. V lost 8 bases, J lost 7 bases, and 4 bases stayed unmatched. The V gene's germline CDR1 is KGHDR and CDR2 SFDVKD.

As for this clone: Distinct nucleotide sequences in the sample also encode this CDR3. The rearrangement joins TRBV5-1 to TRBJ2-6, with D uncertain. V lost 4 bases, J lost 0 bases, and 8 bases lay in between. The CDR3 length is 15 residues. In germline, CDR1 is SGHRS, CDR2 YFSETQ. Written as DNA, the CDR3 is TGCGCCAGCAGCCTTGAGAGCTCTGGGGCCAACGTCCTGACTTTC. Translated: CASSLESSGANVLTF.

The chain links TRBV6-2 or TRBV6-3 to TRBJ2-5, with D unclear. From germline, CDR1 is MNHEY and CDR2 SVGEGT. The CDR3 loop spans 14 amino acids. V was clipped by 6 bases and J by 0 bases, with 11 bases between them. The CDR3 sequence: CASSPMLYQETQYF. CDR3 DNA: TGTGCCAGCAGCCCTATGTTATACCAAGAGACCCAGTACTTC.

V and J are TRBV10-1 and TRBJ1-5; the match to TRBD1 covers 10 bases. The germline V gene has CDR1 WNHNN and CDR2 SYGVQD (reference sequence). J was trimmed by 2 bases and V by 0 bases; bases with no gene match: 7. CDR3 size: 18 residues. The CDR3 region is CASSESVGQGLGNQPQHF. The CDR3 DNA follows: TGCGCCAGCAGTGAGTCTGTGGGACAGGGGCTCGGCAATCAGCCCCAGCATTTT.